Below are 20 T cell receptor beta chains sequenced from a single sample in a study of T cells in localized non-small cell lung cancer. Profiling relied on immunoSEQ multiplex PCR, and the TCRdb table lists in-frame clones only, not all of them. The sample contains approximately 30,000 clones, less than 80% of which appear only once. The source was peripheral blood, collected before any cancer treatment. These TCRs come from a male donor older than 55 with stage II squamous cell lung carcinoma.

The V call is TRBV19, the J call TRBJ1-5, with D possibly TRBD1 on 5 matching bases. Per the germline V gene, CDR1 is LNHDA and CDR2 is SQIVND (reference sequence). This CDR3 is built from 13 residues. Trimming took off 7 bases at V and 8 bases at J, with 15 bases between the two ends. The CDR3 DNA is TGTGCCAGTATGGGGGTCGCCGGAGAGCCCCAGCATTTT. Its translation is CASMGVAGEPQHF.

A single count supports this clone. The gene calls are TRBV2 and TRBJ2-7; TRBD1 might be the D (6 bases). The CDR3 is made up of 14 amino acids. Trimming stripped 1 base from V and 7 bases from J, with 14 bases between. CDR1 is SNHLY, CDR2 FYNNEI, per germline. Here the CDR3 reads CASSEGVRGGEQYF. In DNA, the CDR3 is TGTGCCAGCAGTGAAGGAGTCAGGGGCGGTGAGCAGTACTTC. The whole variable domain, remainder taken from reference TRBV2 and TRBJ2-7, is EPEVTQTPSHQVTQMGQEVILRCVPISNHLYFYWYRQILGQKVEFLVSFYNNEISEKSEIFDDQFSVERPDGSNFTLKIRSTKLEDSAMYFCASSEGVRGGEQYFGPGTRLTVT.

The chain joins TRBV18 to TRBJ2-7, with D possibly being TRBD2 (6 bases). With 5 bases removed from V and 4 bases from J, the gap between germline ends came to 15 bases. The CDR3 has 14 amino acids. Germline CDR1 KGHSH, CDR2 LQKENI. The CDR3 here is CASSIVREPYEQYF. The CDR3 DNA follows: TGTGCCAGCTCAATCGTCCGGGAGCCATACGAGCAGTACTTC.

This chain joins TRBV4-1 and TRBJ1-1, with TRBD1 identical over 8 bases. From germline, CDR1 is MGHRA and CDR2 YSYEKL. There are 14 residues in the CDR3. J was trimmed by 5 bases and V by 4 bases; bases with no gene match: 6. The CDR3 DNA reads TGCGCCAGCAGCCGCGGACAGGGCGGGACTGAAGCTTTCTTT. Its translation: CASSRGQGGTEAFF.

This clone has just one count. The gene calls are TRBV7-8 and TRBJ2-2; weak D call: TRBD1 (6 bases). CDR3 length: 15 residues. Germline V gives CDR1 SGHVS, CDR2 FQNEAQ. V lost 1 base and J lost 4, with 10 bases in between. The DNA for the CDR3 is TGTGCCAGCAGCTTAGACAGGGCGGGCACCGGGGAGCTGTTTTTT. It specifies CASSLDRAGTGELFF.

In DNA form, the CDR3 reads TGTGCCAGCACCCTTCGCGGGGTCGGGCGGGGCACAGATACGCAGTATTTT. Its protein product is CASTLRGVGRGTDTQYF. The chain recombines TRBV27 with TRBJ2-3, with D possibly being TRBD2 (6 bases). The CDR3 covers 17 residues. CDR1 MNHEY and CDR2 SMNVEV come from the germline V gene (reference sequence). Trimming removed 7 bases from V and 1 base from J, with 21 bases in between.

The chain employs TRBV9 and TRBJ2-2; D perhaps matches TRBD1 (6 bases). V lost 0 bases and J lost 3, with 9 bases in between. The CDR3 totals 15 residues. CDR1 is SGDLS, CDR2 YYNGEE, per germline. CDR3 DNA sequence: TGTGCCAGCAGCGTAGGCAGGGGATACACCGGGGAGCTGTTTTTT. It translates to CASSVGRGYTGELFF. Full variable domain (rest looked up from reference TRBV9 and TRBJ2-2): DSGVTQTPKHLITATGQRVTLRCSPRSGDLSVYWYQQSLDQGLQFLIQYYNGEERAKGNILERFSAQQFPDLHSELNLSSLELGDSALYFCASSVGRGYTGELFFGEGSRLTVL.

As DNA, the CDR3 is TGTGCCAGCAGCCTATTCGATCTAGACCCAGCGCAGTTCTTC. It translates to CASSLFDLDPAQFF. The chain recombines TRBV11-3 with TRBJ2-1; D is undetermined. Trimming removed 5 bases from V and 12 bases from J, with 20 bases in between. CDR1 SGHNT and CDR2 YENEEA come from the germline V gene. CDR3 length: 14 residues.

The gene calls are TRBV10-3 and TRBJ1-3, with 9 bases fitting TRBD1. Germline V lookup: CDR1 ENHRY, CDR2 SYGVKD. This CDR3 is built from 15 residues. J lost 4 bases, V lost 3 bases, and 4 bases had no gene match. The CDR3 region is CAISEQGAPGNTIYF. CDR3 DNA sequence: TGTGCCATCAGTGAACAGGGGGCCCCCGGAAACACCATATATTTT.

This clone has more than one count but fewer than ten. The chain recombines TRBV7-6 with TRBJ1-2; D unclear. Trimming took 0 bases from V and 8 from J, leaving 10 bases between them. This CDR3 comprises 13 residues. Germline CDR1 SGHVS, CDR2 FNYEAQ. The CDR3 here is CASSLAVTDGYTF. CDR3 sequence (DNA): TGTGCCAGCAGCTTAGCCGTCACCGACGGCTACACCTTC.

This clone was recorded only once. The germline gene is not matched at one end of the junction; a read error may be the cause. The J gene is TRBJ2-1, the V gene TRBV7-7, with unresolved D. Germline CDR1 is SSHAT and CDR2 is FNYEAQ (reference sequence). The CDR3 runs 13 residues. DNA of the CDR3: TGTGCTAGCAGCTTAGTACGAGACACTGAGCAGTTCTTC. This codes for CASSLVRDTEQFF.

The V gene is TRBV18, the J gene TRBJ1-4; D is unclear. Per the germline V gene, CDR1 is KGHSH and CDR2 is LQKENI. The CDR3 length is 11 residues. V was shortened by 3 bases and J by 11 bases, with 7 bases between the two germline ends. CDR3 protein: CASSPGLKLFF. The CDR3, as DNA: TGTGCCAGCTCACCGGGCCTTAAACTGTTTTTT.

V and J are TRBV2 and TRBJ2-7, with unresolved D. Trimming pared 7 bases from V and 7 bases from J, leaving 8 bases between. The CDR3 has 10 amino acids. The germline V gene encodes CDR1 SNHLY and CDR2 FYNNEI. The CDR3 is CASTTLEQYF. CDR3 DNA sequence: TGTGCCAGCACCACTCTTGAGCAGTACTTC.

With respect to this clone: Germline is not matched at one junction end, which may reflect a read error. This chain joins TRBV6-4 and TRBJ1-2; D possibly corresponds to TRBD1 (6 bases). The CDR3 is 13 amino acids. Germline values: CDR1 MRHNA, CDR2 SNTAGT. CDR3 region: CASRGGKVDGYTF. CDR3 nucleotide sequence: TGTGCAAGCAGGGGAGGGAAGGTGGATGGCTACACCTTC.

V is TRBV4-1 and J is TRBJ2-3, with 7 bases lining up with TRBD2. The J segment lost 4 bases and the V segment lost 3 bases, leaving 10 bases of the junction unmatched. CDR1 is MGHRA, CDR2 YSYEKL, per germline. The CDR3 is 16 amino acids. The CDR3 is CASSHPSRGRADTQYF. CDR3 nucleotides: TGCGCCAGCAGCCACCCTTCGCGGGGGAGGGCAGATACGCAGTATTTT.

This clone appeared a single time. The J gene is TRBJ1-2, the V gene TRBV18; D gene ambiguous. V was cut by 6 bases and J by 4 bases, with 18 bases left in between. The germline V gene encodes CDR1 KGHSH and CDR2 LQKENI. The CDR3 consists of 15 residues. CDR3 nucleotides: TGTGCCAGCTCCCTAGGGATGGAGGGCCCCTATGGCTACACCTTC. Its protein is CASSLGMEGPYGYTF.

The genes are TRBV6-5 and TRBJ2-7; 9 positions match TRBD2. CDR1 is MNHEY, CDR2 SVGAGI, per germline. The CDR3 is 15 amino acids. The junction had 11 bases not matched to a gene; V was cut back by 5 bases and J by 6 bases. CDR3 DNA: TGTGCCAGCAGTCCTCGGAGGCGGGAGGGCCGCGAGCAGTACTTC. Protein: CASSPRRREGREQYF.

The J gene is TRBJ2-5, the V gene TRBV7-3; 12 bases are a match to TRBD2. This CDR3 region has 15 residues. V was clipped by 2 bases and J by 7 bases; unmatched bases: 5. In germline, CDR1 is SGHTA, CDR2 FQGTGA. CDR3 in amino acids: CASSLELAGGGTQYF. Here the CDR3 DNA reads TGTGCCAGCAGCTTAGAACTAGCGGGAGGAGGGACCCAGTACTTC.

This clone was observed a few times. The genes are TRBV11-2 and TRBJ1-2; weak D call: TRBD1 (5 bases). Deletions cut 1 base from V and 8 bases from J, with 14 bases between. CDR1 is SGHAT and CDR2 is FQNNGV in the germline V gene. This CDR3 is built from 14 residues. As DNA, the CDR3 is TGTGCCAGCAGCTTAGGGACATTGGCTAACGGCTACACCTTC. Protein sequence: CASSLGTLANGYTF.

The rearrangement links TRBV18 to TRBJ1-1, with D perhaps TRBD1 (5 bases). Germline CDR1 is KGHSH and CDR2 is LQKENI. The V gene lost 2 bases and the J gene lost 3 bases, with 7 bases spanning the gap. This CDR3 is built from 13 residues. In DNA form, the CDR3 reads TGTGCCAGCTCACCAAGCAGGGACACTGAAGCTTTCTTT. Protein product: CASSPSRDTEAFF.